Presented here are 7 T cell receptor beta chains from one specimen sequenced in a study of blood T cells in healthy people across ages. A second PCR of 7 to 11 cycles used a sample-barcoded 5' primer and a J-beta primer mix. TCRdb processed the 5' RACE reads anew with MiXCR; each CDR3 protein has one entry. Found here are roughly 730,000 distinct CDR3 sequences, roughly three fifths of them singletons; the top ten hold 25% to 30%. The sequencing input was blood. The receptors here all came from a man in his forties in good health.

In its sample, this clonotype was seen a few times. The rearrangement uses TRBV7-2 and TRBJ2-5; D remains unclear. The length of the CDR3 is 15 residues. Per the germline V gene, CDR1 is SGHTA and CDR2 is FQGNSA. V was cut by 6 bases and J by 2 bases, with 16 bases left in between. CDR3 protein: CASSRRSPTQETQYF. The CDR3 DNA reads TGTGCCAGCAGTCGACGGAGCCCTACACAAGAGACCCAGTACTTC.

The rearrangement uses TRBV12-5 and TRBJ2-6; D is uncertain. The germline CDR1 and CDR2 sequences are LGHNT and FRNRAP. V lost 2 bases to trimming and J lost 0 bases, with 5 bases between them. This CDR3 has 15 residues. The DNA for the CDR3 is TGTGCTAGTGGTTTGTCAGGCTCTGGGGCCAACGTCCTGACTTTC. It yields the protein CASGLSGSGANVLTF.

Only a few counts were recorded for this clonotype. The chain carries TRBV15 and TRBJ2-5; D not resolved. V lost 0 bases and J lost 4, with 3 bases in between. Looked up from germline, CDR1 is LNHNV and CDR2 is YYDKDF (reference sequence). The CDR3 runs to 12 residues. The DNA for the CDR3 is TGTGCCACCAGCAGAGATTTAGAGACCCAGTACTTC. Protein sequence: CATSRDLETQYF.

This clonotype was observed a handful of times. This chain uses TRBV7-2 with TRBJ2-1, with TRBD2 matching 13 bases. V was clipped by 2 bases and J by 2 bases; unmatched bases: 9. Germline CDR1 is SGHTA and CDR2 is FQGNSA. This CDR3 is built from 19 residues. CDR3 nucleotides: TGTGCCAGCAGCTTACCTCTCAGGACTAGCGGGGGTCCCTACAATGAGCAGTTCTTC. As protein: CASSLPLRTSGGPYNEQFF.

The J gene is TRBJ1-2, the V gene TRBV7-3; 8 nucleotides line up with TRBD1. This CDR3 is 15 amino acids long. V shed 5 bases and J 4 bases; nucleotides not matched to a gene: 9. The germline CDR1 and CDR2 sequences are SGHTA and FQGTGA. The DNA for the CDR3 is TGTGCCAGCAGCCTCCGACGACAGGGGAGCTATGGCTACACCTTC. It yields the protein CASSLRRQGSYGYTF.

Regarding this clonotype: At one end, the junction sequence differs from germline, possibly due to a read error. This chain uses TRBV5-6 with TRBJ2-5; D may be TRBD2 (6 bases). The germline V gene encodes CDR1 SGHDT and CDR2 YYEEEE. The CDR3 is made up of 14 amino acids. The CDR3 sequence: CVSSAPGLQETQYF. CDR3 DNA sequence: TGTGTCAGCAGCGCCCCGGGACTCCAAGAGACCCAGTACTTC.

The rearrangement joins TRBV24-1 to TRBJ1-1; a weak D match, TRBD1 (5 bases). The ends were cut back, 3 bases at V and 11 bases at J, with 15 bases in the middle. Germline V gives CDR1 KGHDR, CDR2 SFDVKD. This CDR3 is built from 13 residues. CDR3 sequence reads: CATSDGGAPIAFF. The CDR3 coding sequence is TGTGCCACCAGTGATGGTGGGGCTCCTATTGCTTTCTTT.